This T cell receptor beta chain was documented in a study of beta chain features in type 1 diabetes. A remark on this clone: Antigen: not known.

Sorted cells reached over 95% purity in every population. Study-wide results and limits: Among type 1 diabetes patients, VDJ junctions had fewer insertions and more deletions.

Every bit of the isolated RNA underwent reverse transcription, so sequencing read expressed TCRB transcripts. Sequencing was performed with immunoSEQ multiplex PCR; in TCRdb, only in-frame clones are kept and a portion is missing. The sample carries roughly 450,000 clones, 11% to 15% recorded once. The CDR3 is 13 residues long. Looked up from germline, CDR1 is SNHLY and CDR2 is FYNNEI. V gave up 2 bases and J gave up 8 bases; unmatched junction bases: 5. This chain links TRBV2 with TRBJ1-2, with 7 nucleotides matching TRBD1. The source of this sequence is a man aged 25-40 years in good health. The material sequenced was naive CD4+ T cells from blood. The CDR3, as DNA: TGTGCCAGCAGTGAAAGTAGGGGGCAAGGCTACACCTTC. It encodes CASSESRGQGYTF.